These 18 T cell receptor beta chains were all obtained from the same sample, sequenced in a study of shared clonotypes between healthy human individuals (dated by TCRdb to the early 2020s). Library prep was done by the immunoSEQ multiplex PCR assay. The table was pulled from immuneACCESS by TCRdb, which kept in-frame rearrangements only. Such tables lose some clones; where checked, under half of the loss comes from unresolved V genes, and the rest has no known cause. The sample yields over a million clones; around 95% were counted once. Approximately 1.2% of the sample lies in the top ten. Sample: naive CD4+ T cells sorted from blood. The cell subset or site tag for this specimen amounts to: CD45RA+ positively selected. Receptors originate from a young man in good health.

The chain uses TRBV28 and TRBJ2-1; the D call may be TRBD1 or TRBD2 (5 bases each). V lost 7 bases to trimming and J lost 7 bases, with 26 bases between them. The CDR3 has 17 residues. The germline CDR1 and CDR2 sequences are MDHEN and SYDVKM. The CDR3 protein is CASIRGERGQLVNEQFF. The CDR3 DNA reads as TGTGCCAGCATTAGAGGGGAACGCGGTCAATTAGTGAATGAGCAGTTCTTC.

The V and J genes are TRBV28 and TRBJ2-7, with TRBD1 as a possible D gene (6 bases). The CDR3 loop spans 13 amino acids. The germline V gene has CDR1 MDHEN and CDR2 SYDVKM. Trimming took off 10 bases at V and 0 bases at J, with 13 bases between the two ends. In DNA, the CDR3 is TGTGCCACAGGACAGCCAGCCTCCTACGAGCAGTACTTC. This sequence encodes CATGQPASYEQYF. Drawing the rest from reference TRBV28 and TRBJ2-7, the complete variable domain is DVKVTQSSRYLVKRTGEKVFLECVQDMDHENMFWYRQDPGLGLRLIYFSYDVKMKEKGDIPEGYSVSREKKERFSLILESASTNQTSMYLCATGQPASYEQYFGPGTRLTVT.

This clone was counted once. The chain is built from TRBV7-6 and TRBJ1-2; 11 bases map to TRBD1. Germline lookup yields CDR1 SGHVS and CDR2 FNYEAQ. This CDR3 region has 15 residues. V shed 4 bases, J shed 3 bases, and the junction held 4 bases outside the gene matches. CDR3 residues: CASSSDRGRDYGYTF. The DNA for the CDR3 is TGTGCCAGCAGCTCGGACAGGGGGCGTGACTATGGCTACACCTTC.

V and J are TRBV18 and TRBJ1-3; 7 nucleotides match TRBD1. CDR1 KGHSH and CDR2 LQKENI come from the germline V gene. CDR3 length: 19 amino acids. V shed 3 bases, J shed 0 bases, and the junction held 14 bases outside the gene matches. CDR3 amino acids: CASSPDRDSFPNSGNTIYF. In DNA, the CDR3 is TGTGCCAGCTCACCTGATCGGGACAGTTTCCCGAACTCTGGAAACACCATATATTTT.

This clone was recorded only once. The rearrangement links TRBV9 to TRBJ2-5, with a tentative D call TRBD2 (6 bases). Looked up from germline, CDR1 is SGDLS and CDR2 is YYNGEE. The CDR3 has 17 amino acids. V lost 2 bases and J 1 base, leaving 18 bases between the germline ends. CDR3 sequence: CASSVGTLWGSQETQYF. CDR3 in DNA: TGTGCCAGCAGCGTTGGGACTTTGTGGGGTTCCCAAGAGACCCAGTACTTC. The variable domain in full, completed from reference TRBV9 and TRBJ2-5, reads DSGVTQTPKHLITATGQRVTLRCSPRSGDLSVYWYQQSLDQGLQFLIQYYNGEERAKGNILERFSAQQFPDLHSELNLSSLELGDSALYFCASSVGTLWGSQETQYFGPGTRLLVL.

The rearrangement links TRBV5-1 to TRBJ2-1; 7 positions match TRBD1. Trimming cost V 0 bases and J 7 bases; bases outside gene matches: 7. The CDR3 length is 15 residues. In germline, CDR1 is SGHRS, CDR2 YFSETQ. The CDR3 spells CASSLATGLDNEQFF. In DNA, the CDR3 is TGCGCCAGCAGCTTGGCGACAGGGTTGGATAATGAGCAGTTCTTC.

This chain uses TRBV19 with TRBJ1-5; TRBD1 aligns across 7 bases. This CDR3 is built from 14 residues. Germline CDR1 and CDR2: LNHDA and SQIVND (reference sequence). V shed 6 bases and J 4 bases; nucleotides not matched to a gene: 6. The chain's CDR3 is CASRARDRNQPQHF. The CDR3 coding sequence is TGTGCCAGTAGGGCCCGGGACAGAAATCAGCCCCAGCATTTT.

The genes are TRBV5-3 and TRBJ2-7; 8 bases align to TRBD2. Being an ORF, TRBV5-3 has a function that is uncertain. This CDR3 region has 17 residues. Trimming took 0 bases from V and 3 from J; bases not matched to a gene: 11. In nucleotides, the CDR3 is TGTGCCAGAAGCTTGGACCCACTAGCGGACGAATACTACGAGCAGTACTTC. Its protein is CARSLDPLADEYYEQYF.

J is TRBJ2-4 and V is TRBV6-4; 7 nucleotides align to TRBD1. The CDR3 totals 11 residues. Germline CDR1 reads MRHNA; CDR2 reads SNTAGT. CDR3 nucleotide sequence: TGTGCGAGACAGGGCCAAAACATTCAGTACTTC. Protein: CARQGQNIQYF.

The rearrangement uses TRBV6-1 and TRBJ2-1; the match to TRBD2 covers 8 bases. From germline, CDR1 is MNHNS and CDR2 SASEGT. The CDR3 contains 17 residues. V dropped 3 bases and J dropped 6; count of bases not matched to a gene: 13. The CDR3 DNA reads TGTGCCAGCAGTGATTCTTTGATAGCGGGGTACGGCAATGAGCAGTTCTTC. Translated, it gives CASSDSLIAGYGNEQFF.

The rearrangement joins TRBV7-2 to TRBJ2-7; TRBD2 matches at 11 bases. CDR1 is SGHTA, CDR2 FQGNSA, per germline. V lost 6 bases and J lost 3; bases outside the gene matches: 4. The CDR3 covers 14 residues. CDR3: CASSRLAGNYEQYF. The CDR3 DNA sequence: TGTGCCAGCAGTCGACTAGCGGGAAACTACGAGCAGTACTTC.

This chain connects TRBV9 to TRBJ2-7, with D maybe TRBD1 (6 bases). Germline CDR1 is SGDLS and CDR2 is YYNGEE. The CDR3 sequence is 16 residues long. Trimming shortened V by 0 bases and J by 7 bases, and 20 bases separated the two germline ends. The CDR3 here is CASSVAPQGPNREQYF. In DNA, the CDR3 is TGTGCCAGCAGCGTAGCTCCTCAGGGGCCGAACCGGGAGCAGTACTTC.

This chain links TRBV2 with TRBJ1-1; D is perhaps TRBD1 (6 bases). The V and J ends lost 5 bases and 4 bases respectively, with 29 bases between them. Germline loops: CDR1 SNHLY, CDR2 FYNNEI. This CDR3 has 19 residues. The CDR3 region has the DNA TGTGCCAGCAGTCGCTACTGGGTAGACAGGAAAAAGAGAGGCACTGAAGCTTTCTTT. It specifies CASSRYWVDRKKRGTEAFF.

The chain couples TRBV5-1 to TRBJ2-7, with a tentative D call TRBD2 (6 bases). Trimming removed 2 bases from V and 3 bases from J, with 9 bases in between. CDR1 and CDR2 (germline): SGHRS, YFSETQ. This CDR3 contains 13 residues. The CDR3 region is CASSFREHYEQYF. CDR3 in DNA: TGCGCCAGCAGCTTTCGGGAGCACTACGAGCAGTACTTC.

The table lists this clone with a count of one. The chain couples TRBV28 to TRBJ2-3, with 7 bases identical to TRBD1. CDR3 length equals 16 residues. Trimming took 5 bases from V and 2 from J; bases not matched to a gene: 10. The germline gives CDR1 MDHEN, CDR2 SYDVKM. The CDR3 reads CASSMGQPSPTDTQYF. The DNA of the CDR3 is TGTGCCAGCAGTATGGGACAGCCTTCCCCCACAGATACGCAGTATTTT.

The V gene is TRBV5-1, the J gene TRBJ1-2; D remains unclear. Looked up from germline, CDR1 is SGHRS and CDR2 is YFSETQ. CDR3 length: 13 amino acids. The V and J ends lost 4 bases and 3 bases respectively, with 10 bases between them. Here the CDR3 DNA reads TGCGCCAGCAGCCCGTTCGGGGACTATGGCTACACCTTC. This sequence encodes CASSPFGDYGYTF.

CDR3 residues: CASRVLNEQYF. As DNA, the CDR3 is TGTGCCAGCAGAGTCTTGAACGAGCAGTACTTC. The chain combines TRBV6-5 with TRBJ2-7, with unresolved D. The length of the CDR3 is 11 residues. Trimming cost V 6 bases and J 5 bases, with 8 bases left between them. Germline V gene data show CDR1 as MNHEY and CDR2 as SVGAGI.

CDR3 coding DNA: TGTGCCAGCAGCTTAGGGGACAGGGGTGAAGCTTTCTTT. Its translation is CASSLGDRGEAFF. This sequence joins TRBV7-9 and TRBJ1-1; the match to TRBD1 covers 10 bases. The CDR3 contains 13 residues. Trimming took 1 base from V and 7 from J; bases not matched to a gene: 0. Germline values: CDR1 SEHNR, CDR2 FQNEAQ (reference sequence).